Listed below are T cell receptor beta chains from one sample, sequenced in a study of patients and donors after allogeneic stem cell transplantation. One entry per CDR3 protein, called by TCRdb with MiXCR from the RT-PCR reads. The profile shows approximately 98,000 distinct CDR3 sequences, approximately 40% of them singletons. The sequenced sample was blood, either unsorted or a sorted T cell fraction (not recorded which). The receptors here all came from a human donor who was either an allogeneic HSCT recipient or a stem cell or donor lymphocyte infusion donor (not recorded which). It is not recorded whose cells these are; they may come from a transplant donor. The CDR3 runs from the conserved cysteine through the conserved F or W.

cdr3_length: 15; v_call: TRBV6-2/TRBV6-3; j_call: TRBJ2-5; cdr3_aa: CASSYVGTNQETQYF
cdr3_length: 15; v_call: TRBV18; j_call: TRBJ1-2; cdr3_aa: CASSPQGPDLYGYTF
cdr3_length: 17; v_call: TRBV13; j_call: TRBJ1-6; cdr3_aa: CASSFSVGGSYNSPLHF
cdr3_length: 15; v_call: TRBV6-6; j_call: TRBJ1-1; cdr3_aa: CASSYSRQGGPEAFF
cdr3_length: 14; v_call: TRBV4-2; j_call: TRBJ2-2; cdr3_aa: CASSQDPSVKELFF
cdr3_length: 14; v_call: TRBV5-1; j_call: TRBJ2-4; cdr3_aa: CASRQENAKNIQYF
cdr3_length: 11; v_call: TRBV29-1; j_call: TRBJ1-1; cdr3_aa: CSANRGLEAFF
cdr3_length: 13; v_call: TRBV18; j_call: TRBJ2-1; cdr3_aa: CASSPLAWDEQFF
cdr3_length: 14; v_call: TRBV3-1; j_call: TRBJ2-5; cdr3_aa: CASSPYRGRETQYF
cdr3_length: 13; v_call: TRBV29-1; j_call: TRBJ2-1; cdr3_aa: CSVASGRPGEQFF
cdr3_length: 13; v_call: TRBV20-1; j_call: TRBJ2-1; cdr3_aa: CSATSGKIYEQFF
cdr3_length: 14; v_call: TRBV6-2/TRBV6-3; j_call: TRBJ1-5; cdr3_aa: CASSYVAAHQPQHF
cdr3_length: 16; v_call: TRBV24-1; j_call: TRBJ2-5; cdr3_aa: CATSDMTSGGWETQYF
cdr3_length: 11; v_call: TRBV24-1; j_call: TRBJ2-1; cdr3_aa: CATRQDNEQFF
cdr3_length: 14; v_call: TRBV7-9; j_call: TRBJ2-2; cdr3_aa: CAQGTSGNTGELFF
cdr3_length: 13; v_call: TRBV10-3; j_call: TRBJ1-3; cdr3_aa: CAISDRAGNTIYF
cdr3_length: 15; v_call: TRBV4-3; j_call: TRBJ2-3; cdr3_aa: CASSQVQGSADTQYF
cdr3_length: 14; v_call: TRBV27; j_call: TRBJ2-7; cdr3_aa: CASSAGVDFGEQYF
cdr3_length: 13; v_call: TRBV7-7; j_call: TRBJ2-7; cdr3_aa: CASHRDSLYEQYF
cdr3_length: 13; v_call: TRBV7-2; j_call: TRBJ1-3; cdr3_aa: CASSRTITNTIYF
cdr3_length: 15; v_call: TRBV24-1; j_call: TRBJ2-2; cdr3_aa: CATSDPHRDSGELFF
cdr3_length: 14; v_call: TRBV10-3; j_call: TRBJ2-7; cdr3_aa: CAITSLAGGPEQYF
cdr3_length: 15; v_call: TRBV4-1; j_call: TRBJ2-3; cdr3_aa: CASSHSGIPADTQYF
cdr3_length: 18; v_call: TRBV5-5; j_call: TRBJ1-5; cdr3_aa: CASSLRPSWGYSNQPQHF
cdr3_length: 17; v_call: TRBV4-2; j_call: TRBJ1-2; cdr3_aa: CASSLLVGQAFSYGYTF
cdr3_length: 16; v_call: TRBV27; j_call: TRBJ2-1; cdr3_aa: CASSRKGTSLNNEQFF